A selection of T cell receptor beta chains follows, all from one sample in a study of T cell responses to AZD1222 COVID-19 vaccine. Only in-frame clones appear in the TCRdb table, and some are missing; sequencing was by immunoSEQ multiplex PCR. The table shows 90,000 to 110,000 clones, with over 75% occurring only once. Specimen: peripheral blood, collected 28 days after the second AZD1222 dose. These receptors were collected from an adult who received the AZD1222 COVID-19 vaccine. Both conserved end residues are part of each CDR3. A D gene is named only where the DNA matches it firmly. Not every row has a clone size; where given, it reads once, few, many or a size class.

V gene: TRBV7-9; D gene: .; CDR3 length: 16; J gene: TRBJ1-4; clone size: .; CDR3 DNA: TGTGCCAGCAGCTTACCCCGGGGAGGGCGGAATGAAAAACTGTTTTTT; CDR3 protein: CASSLPRGGRNEKLFF
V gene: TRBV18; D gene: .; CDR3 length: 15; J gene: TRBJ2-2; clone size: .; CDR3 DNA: TGTGCCAGCTCATACCAGGGACGGGACACCGGGGAGCTGTTTTTT; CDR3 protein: CASSYQGRDTGELFF
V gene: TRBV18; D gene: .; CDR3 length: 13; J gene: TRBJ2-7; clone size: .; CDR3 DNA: TGTGCCAGCTCACCCCCATTGGTCTACGAGCAGTACTTC; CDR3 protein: CASSPPLVYEQYF
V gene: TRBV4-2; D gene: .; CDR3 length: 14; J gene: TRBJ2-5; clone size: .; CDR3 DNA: TGTGCCAGCAGCTTTAATATACCCCAAGAGACCCAGTACTTC; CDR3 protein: CASSFNIPQETQYF
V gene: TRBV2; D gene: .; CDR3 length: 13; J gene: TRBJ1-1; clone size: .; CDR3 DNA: TGTGCCAGCAGGGGGGAAGTGGGCACTGAAGCTTTCTTT; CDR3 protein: CASRGEVGTEAFF
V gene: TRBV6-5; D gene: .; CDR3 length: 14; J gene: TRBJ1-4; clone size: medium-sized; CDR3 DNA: TGTGCCAGCAGTTACACCAGGGGCCAGGAAAAACTGTTTTTT; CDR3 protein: CASSYTRGQEKLFF
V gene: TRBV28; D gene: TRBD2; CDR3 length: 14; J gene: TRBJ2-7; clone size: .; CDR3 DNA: TGTGCCAGCAGTCTACTAGCGGGAAACAACGAGCAGTACTTC; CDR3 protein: CASSLLAGNNEQYF
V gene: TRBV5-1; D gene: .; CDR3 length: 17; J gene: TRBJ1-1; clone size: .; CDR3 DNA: TGCGCCAGCAGCTTATGGGGCTCTCTGAGGGTATACACTGAAGCTTTCTTT; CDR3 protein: CASSLWGSLRVYTEAFF
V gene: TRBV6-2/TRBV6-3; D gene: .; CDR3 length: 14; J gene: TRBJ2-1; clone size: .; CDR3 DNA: TGTGCCAGCAGTGAGGACACTACCTACAATGAGCAGTTCTTC; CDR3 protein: CASSEDTTYNEQFF
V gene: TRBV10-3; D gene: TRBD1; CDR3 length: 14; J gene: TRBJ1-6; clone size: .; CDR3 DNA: TGTGCCATCAGAGGGACAGGGGATAATTCACCCCTCCACTTT; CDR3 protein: CAIRGTGDNSPLHF
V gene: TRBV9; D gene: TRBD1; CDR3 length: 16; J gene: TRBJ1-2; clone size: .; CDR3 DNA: TGTGCCAGCAGGCGGACAGGCGATCGATCGAACTATGGCTACACCTTC; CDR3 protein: CASRRTGDRSNYGYTF
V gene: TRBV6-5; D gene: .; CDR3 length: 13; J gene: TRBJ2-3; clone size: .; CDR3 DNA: TGTGCCAGCAATTCTAACGGGGCAGATACGCAGTATTTT; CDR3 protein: CASNSNGADTQYF
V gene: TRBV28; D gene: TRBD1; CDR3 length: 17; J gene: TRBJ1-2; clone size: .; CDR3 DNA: TGTGCCAGCAGTTTATTCGGGACAGGGGTAGCTAACTATGGCTACACCTTC; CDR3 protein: CASSLFGTGVANYGYTF
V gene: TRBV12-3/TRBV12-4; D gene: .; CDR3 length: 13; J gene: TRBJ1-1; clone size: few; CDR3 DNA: TGTGCCAGCACCTTGGCGAGTAACACTGAAGCTTTCTTT; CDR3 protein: CASTLASNTEAFF
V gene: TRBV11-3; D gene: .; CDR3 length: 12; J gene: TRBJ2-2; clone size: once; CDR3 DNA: TGTGCCAGCAGCCCGAACACCGGGGAGCTGTTTTTT; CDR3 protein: CASSPNTGELFF
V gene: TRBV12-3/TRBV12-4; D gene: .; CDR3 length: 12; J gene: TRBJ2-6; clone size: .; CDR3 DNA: TGTGCCAGCAGTTCTGGGGCCAACGTCCTGACTTTC; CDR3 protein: CASSSGANVLTF
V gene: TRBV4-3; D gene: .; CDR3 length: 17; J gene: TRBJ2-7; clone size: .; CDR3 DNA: TGCGCCAGCAGCCAAGATATCCTAACCAGAGCTACCTACGAGCAGTACTTC; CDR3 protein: CASSQDILTRATYEQYF
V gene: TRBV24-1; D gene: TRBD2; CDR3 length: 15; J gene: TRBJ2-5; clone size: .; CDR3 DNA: TGTGCCACCAGTGACGCTAGCGGGGGCCAAGAGACCCAGTACTTC; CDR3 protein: CATSDASGGQETQYF
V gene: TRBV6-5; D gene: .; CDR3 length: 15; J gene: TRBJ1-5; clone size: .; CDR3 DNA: TGTGCCAGCAGTAAGGAGGGTTTGATTAGTCAGCCCCAGCATTTT; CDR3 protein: CASSKEGLISQPQHF
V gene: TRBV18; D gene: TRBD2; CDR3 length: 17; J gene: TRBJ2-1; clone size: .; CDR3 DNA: TGTGCCAGCTCACCACCCTTTACTAGCGGGAGTAACAATGAGCAGTTCTTC; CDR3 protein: CASSPPFTSGSNNEQFF
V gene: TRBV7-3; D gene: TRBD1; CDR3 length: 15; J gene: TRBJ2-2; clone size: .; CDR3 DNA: TGTGCCAGCAGCTTAAAGGGACAGGGGGCCGGGGAGCTGTTTTTT; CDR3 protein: CASSLKGQGAGELFF
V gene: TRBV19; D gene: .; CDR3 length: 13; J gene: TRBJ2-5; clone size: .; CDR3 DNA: TGTGCCAGTAGTCCACGACTACAAGAGACCCAGTACTTC; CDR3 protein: CASSPRLQETQYF